This T cell receptor beta chain was sequenced during a study of T cell clonotyping in hematopoietic cell transplantation. Study results and limitations: Without cell sorting, CD4 versus CD8 contributions remain unresolved. Broader posttransplant TCR repertoire diversity was predicted by graft donor and pretransplant recipient Inverse Simpson Index values. After transplant, recipient diversity fell while pathologically expanded clonotypes grew through day 180.

The method was immunoSEQ multiplex PCR; TCRdb's version includes in-frame clones alone and lacks a portion of them. The table records about 16,000 clones, around 90% of them present only once. On this clone: The antigen is not known.

The V gene's germline CDR1 is LNHDA and CDR2 SQIVND (reference sequence). Trimming pared 8 bases from V and 2 bases from J, leaving 1 base between. The CDR3 runs 10 residues. Sequencing was performed on peripheral blood mononuclear cells. This TCR came from a man in his fifties or sixties in good health. Some clones in this sample may be carry-over from other donors' samples. The V gene is TRBV19, the J gene TRBJ1-5, with D unresolved. The CDR3 region is CASGNQPQHF. As DNA, the CDR3 is TGTGCCAGTGGCAATCAGCCCCAGCATTTT.